The next 23 T cell receptor beta chains were all read from a single sample in a study of metastatic and nonmetastatic thyroid tumors. TCRdb reprocessed the PCR reads using MiXCR. The top ten clones hold about 17% of a sample with about 35,000 clones, roughly a fifth of them seen once. Patients underwent thyroid surgery, and none had received any treatment before it. The sequenced sample was blood. The origin of the receptors is a female donor with papillary thyroid cancer or a benign thyroid nodule (not recorded which). Some clones in this sample may be carry-over from other donors' samples.

The chain carries TRBV5-1 and TRBJ2-2; maybe TRBD1 (5 bases). Trimming took 4 bases from V and 1 from J, leaving 17 bases between them. This CDR3 is built from 17 residues. Germline assignment: CDR1 SGHRS and CDR2 YFSETQ. The CDR3 sequence is CASSPAVAGMNTGELFF. The CDR3 nucleotides are TGCGCCAGCAGCCCCGCGGTGGCAGGGATGAACACCGGGGAGCTGTTTTTT.

This clone was counted a single time. A much larger clone sits a single nucleotide away, making a read error possible. The chain links TRBV9 to TRBJ2-1; TRBD1 aligns across 9 bases. Germline V CDR1 and CDR2: SGDLS, YYNGEE. The CDR3 is 14 amino acids. The CDR3 coding sequence is TGTGTCAGCAGCGTAGGACAGGGGTTGAATGAGCAGTTCTTC. It specifies CVSSVGQGLNEQFF.

This clone was detected ten times or more. This chain uses TRBV20-1 with TRBJ1-2; TRBD1 might be the D (6 bases). The V gene's germline CDR1 is DFQATT and CDR2 SNEGSKA (reference sequence). The CDR3 runs to 11 residues. CDR3 coding DNA: TGCGTAGGCGGGGGCAGCTATGGCTACACCTTC. This sequence encodes CVGGGSYGYTF.

By sample share, this clone is medium-sized. The V and J genes are TRBV28 and TRBJ2-7; TRBD2 matches 11 bases. The junction had 7 bases not matched to a gene; V was cut back by 6 bases and J by 0 bases. The germline gives CDR1 MDHEN, CDR2 SYDVKM. This CDR3 spans 16 amino acids. CDR3 bases: TGTGCCAGCAGCCAACTAGCGGGAGACACCTCCTACGAGCAGTACTTC. Translated: CASSQLAGDTSYEQYF. The entire variable domain, with the rest obtained from reference TRBV28 and TRBJ2-7, is as follows: DVKVTQSSRYLVKRTGEKVFLECVQDMDHENMFWYRQDPGLGLRLIYFSYDVKMKEKGDIPEGYSVSREKKERFSLILESASTNQTSMYLCASSQLAGDTSYEQYFGPGTRLTVT.

This chain connects TRBV3-1 to TRBJ1-2, with 9 positions matching TRBD1. Germline V lookup: CDR1 LGHDT, CDR2 YNNKEL (reference sequence). V lost 3 bases, J lost 8 bases, and 10 bases stayed unmatched. This CDR3 spans 15 amino acids. The CDR3 DNA reads as TGTGCCAGCAGCCAGAAAAACAGGGGGCACGGCGGCTACACCTTC. The encoded protein is CASSQKNRGHGGYTF.

This clone was seen a handful of times. This chain connects TRBV6-2 or TRBV6-3 to TRBJ1-1; 7 bases match TRBD1. CDR3 length equals 15 residues. The germline V gene has CDR1 MNHEY and CDR2 SVGEGT. V shed 0 bases, J shed 6 bases, and the junction held 7 bases outside the gene matches. CDR3 amino acids: CASSYSISRGAEAFF. The CDR3 bases are TGTGCCAGCAGTTACTCGATTAGCAGGGGGGCTGAAGCTTTCTTT.

This clone was seen repeatedly, ten times or more. CDR3 protein: CATSRERSGSDNEQFF. In nucleotides, the CDR3 is TGTGCCACCAGCAGAGAGCGGAGCGGGAGTGACAATGAGCAGTTCTTC. The chain uses TRBV15 and TRBJ2-1; 8 nucleotides match TRBD2. V trimming: 0 bases; J trimming: 5 bases; junction bases outside the gene matches: 6. The length of the CDR3 is 16 residues. Germline CDR1 is LNHNV and CDR2 is YYDKDF (reference sequence).

This clone appeared once. Written as DNA, the CDR3 is TGTGCCAGCAGCTTAGACCCATTTGGTGAGCAGTACTTC. Its translation is CASSLDPFGEQYF. The gene calls are TRBV7-3 and TRBJ2-7; no reliable D call. The CDR3 spans 13 residues. CDR1 and CDR2 (germline): SGHTA, FQGTGA. V lost 2 bases, J lost 7 bases, and 12 bases lay in between.

This clone ranks as medium-sized (0.01 to 0.1%). The V call is TRBV6-5, the J call TRBJ2-7; maybe TRBD1 (6 bases). The germline CDR1 and CDR2 sequences are MNHEY and SVGAGI. The length of the CDR3 is 14 residues. Trimming removed 2 bases at V and 6 bases at J, with 14 bases between. The CDR3 loop reads CASSYPTGLAEQYF. The CDR3 DNA reads TGTGCCAGCAGTTACCCAACAGGGTTAGCCGAGCAGTACTTC.

The rearrangement joins TRBV20-1 to TRBJ2-7, with D perhaps matching TRBD1 or TRBD2 (5 bases each). Per germline, CDR1 DFQATT and CDR2 SNEGSKA (reference sequence). The CDR3 length is 15 residues. Deletions cut 4 bases from V and 2 bases from J, with 18 bases between. The CDR3 is CSANWEMGPAYEQYF. As DNA, the CDR3 is TGCAGTGCTAACTGGGAGATGGGGCCCGCCTACGAGCAGTACTTC.

Comments on this clone: One end of the junction fails to match germline, which may point to a read error. The CDR3 sequence is CTSSPLGARSVEQFF. The CDR3 region has the DNA TGTACCAGCAGCCCCTTGGGGGCCCGGTCAGTCGAGCAGTTCTTC. V gene TRBV11-2 combines with J gene TRBJ2-1; TRBD1 is a possible D gene (6 bases). This CDR3 region has 15 residues. Germline V gene sequence: CDR1 SGHAT, CDR2 FQNNGV.

CDR3 coding DNA: TGTGCCAGCAGTTACGGTGGGACAGTTGTAGAAAATGAGCAGTTCTTC. Its protein is CASSYGGTVVENEQFF. The chain has TRBV6-2 or TRBV6-3 and TRBJ2-1, with 7 bases identical to TRBD1. Germline-derived CDR1 and CDR2 are MNHEY and SVGEGT. The CDR3 contains 16 residues. V lost 2 bases, J lost 7 bases, and 11 bases stayed unmatched.

This clone was observed a few times. A much larger clone differs by one base, so this may be a read error. The chain is built from TRBV12-3 or TRBV12-4 and TRBJ2-2, with D unclear. CDR3 length equals 15 residues. V lost 6 bases, J lost 4 bases, and 15 bases lay in between. CDR3 in amino acids: CASSPSRRSTGELFF. The CDR3 bases are TGTGCCAGCAGCCCCAGTAGGCGGAGCACCGGGGAGCTGTTTTTT.

Many counts were recorded for this clone. The V gene is TRBV20-1, the J gene TRBJ2-1, with a tentative D call TRBD2 (5 bases). The germline V gene has CDR1 DFQATT and CDR2 SNEGSKA (reference sequence). Trimming left V 5 bases short and J 0 bases short, with 11 bases between. The CDR3 runs 14 residues. The CDR3 loop is CSALSGSSYNEQFF. In DNA, the CDR3 is TGCAGTGCTTTGAGCGGATCCTCCTACAATGAGCAGTTCTTC.

This clone was recorded many times. The J gene is TRBJ1-3, the V gene TRBV28; D is possibly TRBD1 (5 bases). The germline gives CDR1 MDHEN, CDR2 SYDVKM. With 6 bases removed from V and 0 bases from J, the gap between germline ends came to 12 bases. This CDR3 comprises 15 residues. The CDR3 spells CASRPTGPSGNTIYF. The CDR3 bases are TGTGCCAGCAGACCGACGGGACCCTCTGGAAACACCATATATTTT.

This clone was found a few times. The junction and the germline gene differ at one end; a read error may be behind it. This chain joins TRBV6-1 and TRBJ1-5, with 12 bases that match TRBD1. Germline V gives CDR1 MNHNS, CDR2 SASEGT. The CDR3 runs to 15 residues. The CDR3 here is CVSSPGTGGGQPQHF. The CDR3 nucleotides read TGTGTCAGCAGTCCGGGGACAGGGGGCGGTCAGCCCCAGCATTTT.

The sample holds many counts of this clone. The chain employs TRBV29-1 and TRBJ2-3; 8 bases map to TRBD1. Unmatched junction bases numbered 13, after V lost 6 bases and J lost 5 bases. CDR3 length: 15 amino acids. Germline V lookup: CDR1 SQVTM, CDR2 ANQGSEA. The DNA for the CDR3 is TGCAGCGTGGCCAGACAGGGGCGGGGTGAAGATACGCAGTATTTT. Protein sequence: CSVARQGRGEDTQYF.

The table lists this clone with a few counts. The CDR3 sequence is CASRHTGVNEQFF. The DNA for the CDR3 is TGTGCCAGCAGGCATACAGGGGTCAATGAGCAGTTCTTC. This chain uses TRBV28 with TRBJ2-1; 7 bases map to TRBD1. From germline, CDR1 is MDHEN and CDR2 SYDVKM. The CDR3 is made up of 13 amino acids. Trimming cost V 6 bases and J 6 bases; bases outside gene matches: 5.

Ten or more counts support this clone. Other DNA sequences from this sample encode an identical CDR3 as well. The rearrangement uses TRBV27 and TRBJ1-5; D call uncertain. The germline V gene encodes CDR1 MNHEY and CDR2 SMNVEV (reference sequence). The V and J ends lost 2 bases and 5 bases respectively, with 7 bases between them. This CDR3 spans 13 amino acids. The DNA for the CDR3 is TGTGCCAGCAGTTTAACAGAATATCAGCCCCAGCATTTT. This codes for CASSLTEYQPQHF.

This clone was counted ten times or more. J is TRBJ2-1 and V is TRBV28; no clear D gene. Trimming removed 3 bases at V and 10 bases at J, with 7 bases between. The CDR3 totals 11 residues. Germline values: CDR1 MDHEN, CDR2 SYDVKM. The CDR3 reads CASSLATEQFF. CDR3 bases: TGTGCCAGCAGTTTGGCAACAGAGCAGTTCTTC. Based on the CDR3 plus reference TRBV28 and TRBJ2-1, the full variable domain is DVKVTQSSRYLVKRTGEKVFLECVQDMDHENMFWYRQDPGLGLRLIYFSYDVKMKEKGDIPEGYSVSREKKERFSLILESASTNQTSMYLCASSLATEQFFGPGTRLTVL.

This clone has only a few counts. Given a much more abundant clone one base away, this may be a read error. The identical CDR3 is also encoded by other nucleotide sequences in the sample. The rearrangement links TRBV2 to TRBJ1-4; D is ambiguous. CDR3 size: 12 residues. Germline V CDR1 and CDR2: SNHLY, FYNNEI. V lost 7 bases and J 11 bases, leaving 14 bases between the germline ends. The CDR3 loop is CASTPKDSKLFF. The DNA for the CDR3 is TGTGCCAGCACACCTAAAGATAGTAAACTGTTTTTT.

This clone was counted at least ten times. The V call is TRBV20-1, the J call TRBJ2-1; 11 bases map to TRBD2. The germline V gene has CDR1 DFQATT and CDR2 SNEGSKA (reference sequence). The CDR3 has 18 amino acids. The V gene end was trimmed by 5 bases and the J gene end by 10 bases; junction bases not matched to a gene: 22. The CDR3 reads CSAQDSGRAGFGLTEQFF. CDR3 sequence (DNA): TGCAGTGCTCAAGATAGCGGGAGGGCCGGATTTGGTTTAACGGAGCAGTTCTTC.

This clone came up many times. The chain has TRBV14 and TRBJ2-3; TRBD2 matches 10 bases. Per germline, CDR1 SGHDN and CDR2 FVKESK. CDR3 length: 16 residues. The trim removed 1 base at V and 6 bases at J, leaving 7 bases unmatched. The CDR3 DNA sequence: TGTGCCAGCAGCCAAGCTTCTAGCGGGAGAGGGGATACGCAGTATTTT. It specifies CASSQASSGRGDTQYF.